This TCR beta chain stems from a study of human T cells and chemical hapten exposure. V was pared by 1 base and J by 2 bases, with 3 bases of the junction left unmatched. The germline V gene encodes CDR1 LGHNA and CDR2 YSLEER. The CDR3 has 16 residues. Regarding time point: patch test 2, 6 weeks after DPC sensitization. This sample's treatment: therapeutic diphenylcyclopropenone sensitization with weekly scalp DPC. Original analysis: Samples held a median of around 92,000 TCRs, range roughly 20,000–750,000. TCRdb re-called the RACE reads through MiXCR, storing one row per CDR3 protein. The authors' filters were not applied to this entry. Among roughly 92,000 distinct CDR3 sequences listed, around 10% were seen once. Study-level results: There was no change with DPC sensitization in TCRs above 1 in 1000 frequency. Expanded TCRs grouped into significantly more large CDR3 similarity clusters than controls produced.

This clonotype has a count of ten or more. Its specificity is not known. This sequence joins TRBV4-3 and TRBJ2-3; 10 bases line up with TRBD2. Sequencing used whole blood, obtained in connection with sensitization to the hapten diphenylcyclopropenone (DPC). The receptor was derived from a woman aged 40 to 55 with alopecia areata. Some clones in this sample may be carry-over from other donors' samples. The DNA for the CDR3 is TGCGCCAGCAGCCAAGTTCTAGCGGGGGACACAGATACGCAGTATTTT. Protein product: CASSQVLAGDTDTQYF.